These 23 T cell receptor beta chains came from one sample sequenced in a study of OX40 agonist ivuxolimab in advanced cancers. Sequencing used immunoSEQ multiplex PCR; TCRdb keeps in-frame clones, though not all of them. The sample consists of about 50,000 clones, about 83% of them appearing once. Specimen: CD4+ or CD8+ T cells sorted from blood, collected in a trial of the OX40 agonist ivuxolimab. The receptors stem from an adult with an advanced solid tumor such as melanoma, head and neck, liver or kidney cancer.

This rearrangement joins TRBV2 to TRBJ2-7, with D tentatively TRBD2 (5 bases). Germline CDR1 and CDR2: SNHLY and FYNNEI. Trimming cost V 7 bases and J 2 bases, with 18 bases left between them. The CDR3 covers 15 residues. CDR3 sequence (DNA): TGTGCCAGCACCAGAGGGTCTTTGGGGACCTACGAGCAGTACTTC. Its protein is CASTRGSLGTYEQYF.

This chain uses TRBV28 with TRBJ1-4; D is unresolved. Trimming stripped 7 bases from V and 8 bases from J, with 23 bases between. The CDR3 is 16 residues long. Germline V gene data show CDR1 as MDHEN and CDR2 as SYDVKM. This chain's CDR3 is CASTPALYGLGEKLFF. The CDR3 nucleotides read TGTGCCAGCACCCCTGCGCTGTACGGCCTGGGGGAAAAACTGTTTTTT.

A remark on this clone: Sequence at one end of the junction differs from germline and may be a read error. The J gene is TRBJ1-5, the V gene TRBV19; 7 bases align to TRBD1. From germline, CDR1 is LNHDA and CDR2 SQIVND (reference sequence). The CDR3 is 14 amino acids. The CDR3 sequence: CASSLDRVRQPQHF. In DNA, the CDR3 is TGTGCCAGTAGTTTAGACAGGGTACGTCAGCCCCAGCATTTT.

This clone has more than one count but fewer than ten. This chain uses TRBV13 with TRBJ2-7; no clear D. Trimming shortened V by 2 bases and J by 6 bases, and 8 bases separated the two germline ends. This CDR3 contains 12 residues. CDR1 PRHDT and CDR2 FYEKMQ come from the germline V gene (reference sequence). In DNA, the CDR3 is TGTGCCAGCAGCTTATTTGGCGGCGAGCAGTACTTC. It is translated as CASSLFGGEQYF.

V is TRBV19 and J is TRBJ1-2; 7 nucleotides match TRBD1. CDR1 LNHDA and CDR2 SQIVND come from the germline V gene (reference sequence). This CDR3 region has 13 residues. The V segment lost 6 bases and the J segment 4 bases; nucleotides outside the gene matches: 5. The CDR3 DNA is TGTGCCAGTAGACGACAGGGCGGCTATGGCTACACCTTC. It is translated as CASRRQGGYGYTF.

CDR3 nucleotide sequence: TGCAGCGCCGAGTCGGGCTTTTCCTACCCTGAAGCTTTCTTT. Protein product: CSAESGFSYPEAFF. The genes are TRBV29-1 and TRBJ1-1, with unresolved D. This CDR3 is 14 amino acids long. Per germline, CDR1 SQVTM and CDR2 ANQGSEA. The V end was cut by 7 bases, the J end by 6 bases, with 21 bases between.

V and J are TRBV28 and TRBJ1-1; the D gene is possibly TRBD1 (6 bases). In germline, CDR1 is MDHEN, CDR2 SYDVKM. V was trimmed by 4 bases and J by 2 bases, leaving 11 bases between them. The CDR3 spans 14 residues. The CDR3 DNA is TGTGCCAGCAGTTCCCAACAGGGTAACACTGAAGCTTTCTTT. Translation: CASSSQQGNTEAFF. Together with reference TRBV28 and TRBJ1-1, the CDR3 gives the full variable domain: DVKVTQSSRYLVKRTGEKVFLECVQDMDHENMFWYRQDPGLGLRLIYFSYDVKMKEKGDIPEGYSVSREKKERFSLILESASTNQTSMYLCASSSQQGNTEAFFGQGTRLTVV.

The chain links TRBV6-5 to TRBJ1-1; D is ambiguous. Germline V gene data show CDR1 as MNHEY and CDR2 as SVGAGI. The CDR3 is 14 amino acids. Trimming took 6 bases from V and 1 from J, leaving 12 bases between them. Written as DNA, the CDR3 is TGTGCCAGCAGCCCCAAGGCAGCGAACACTGAAGCTTTCTTT. Protein sequence: CASSPKAANTEAFF.

The J gene is TRBJ1-3, the V gene TRBV14, with D uncertain. V lost 0 bases, J lost 10 bases, and 13 bases lay in between. Per the germline V gene, CDR1 is SGHDN and CDR2 is FVKESK. This CDR3 contains 14 residues. The CDR3 is CASSQEGWVKTIYF. CDR3 nucleotides: TGTGCCAGCAGCCAAGAGGGCTGGGTGAAGACCATATATTTT.

In DNA form, the CDR3 reads TGTGCCAGCAGCTTAGGGACAGGGGGCTCCTACGAGCAGTACTTC. This encodes CASSLGTGGSYEQYF. The chain employs TRBV7-8 and TRBJ2-7; 10 bases map to TRBD1. J lost 0 bases, V lost 1 base, and 0 bases had no gene match. The CDR3 totals 15 residues. Germline assignment: CDR1 SGHVS and CDR2 FQNEAQ.

This clone was seen more than once but under ten times. CDR3 amino acids: CASSISRALTGFRGNQPQHF. The CDR3 DNA reads TGTGCCAGTAGTATTTCCCGGGCCTTGACAGGGTTCAGAGGCAATCAGCCCCAGCATTTT. This chain connects TRBV19 to TRBJ1-5, with 7 bases that match TRBD1. Germline CDR1 and CDR2: LNHDA and SQIVND (reference sequence). This CDR3 is built from 20 residues. Trimming cost V 3 bases and J 2 bases; bases outside gene matches: 19.

The chain employs TRBV7-8 and TRBJ1-2; no clear D gene. In germline, CDR1 is SGHVS, CDR2 FQNEAQ. CDR3 length: 13 residues. Trimming shortened V by 3 bases and J by 2 bases, and 7 bases separated the two germline ends. The CDR3 coding sequence is TGTGCCAGCAGCTTTGCGGGGAACTATGGCTACACCTTC. It specifies CASSFAGNYGYTF.

This clone has a single count. The chain uses TRBV10-3 and TRBJ1-5; no clear D. The CDR3 is 14 amino acids. In germline, CDR1 is ENHRY, CDR2 SYGVKD. V lost 7 bases, J lost 3 bases, and 13 bases lay in between. The CDR3 sequence: CAIKATGDNQPQHF. The CDR3, as DNA: TGTGCCATCAAAGCGACCGGAGACAATCAGCCCCAGCATTTT.

The genes are TRBV7-2 and TRBJ2-7; possible D gene TRBD1, 5 bases. This CDR3 is 14 amino acids long. The ends were cut back, 2 bases at V and 5 bases at J, with 13 bases in the middle. From germline, CDR1 is SGHTA and CDR2 FQGNSA. The CDR3 sequence is CASSLNWQGHEQYF. CDR3 DNA: TGTGCCAGCAGCTTAAATTGGCAGGGCCACGAGCAGTACTTC.

J is TRBJ1-5 and V is TRBV15; 9 bases line up with TRBD1. CDR1 and CDR2 from the germline V gene are LNHNV and YYDKDF (reference sequence). Trimming cost V 5 bases and J 4 bases; bases outside gene matches: 9. The CDR3 totals 16 residues. The CDR3, as DNA: TGTGCCACCAGCGGAACGGACAGGGGAGTAAATCAGCCCCAGCATTTT. Protein: CATSGTDRGVNQPQHF.

This clone has a handful of counts. V and J are TRBV5-1 and TRBJ2-5; D tentatively fits TRBD1 or TRBD2 (5 bases each). V lost 0 bases and J lost 3, with 15 bases in between. Germline-derived CDR1 and CDR2 are SGHRS and YFSETQ. This CDR3 comprises 16 residues. The CDR3 is CASSLVGPQREETQYF. The CDR3, as DNA: TGCGCCAGCAGCTTGGTGGGACCTCAAAGGGAAGAGACCCAGTACTTC.

The rearrangement links TRBV15 to TRBJ1-1; D ambiguous. Germline CDR1 LNHNV, CDR2 YYDKDF (reference sequence). This CDR3 spans 14 amino acids. Trimming shortened V by 3 bases and J by 1 base, and 9 bases separated the two germline ends. The CDR3 loop is CATSSLISNTEAFF. The CDR3 DNA is TGTGCCACCAGCAGTCTCATTTCGAACACTGAAGCTTTCTTT.

V gene TRBV5-6 combines with J gene TRBJ2-3, with D unclear. Trimming stripped 5 bases from V and 6 bases from J, with 13 bases between. Germline assignment: CDR1 SGHDT and CDR2 YYEEEE. The CDR3 loop spans 13 amino acids. The CDR3 nucleotides read TGTGCCAGCAGTCTGATCCCCGGGGATACGCAGTATTTT. Its protein product is CASSLIPGDTQYF.

This clone showed up just once. The chain combines TRBV28 with TRBJ1-2; 12 bases line up with TRBD1. Trimming took 6 bases from V and 8 from J; bases not matched to a gene: 10. The CDR3 has 15 amino acids. In germline, CDR1 is MDHEN, CDR2 SYDVKM. The CDR3: CASRRDRGLREGYTF. In DNA form, the CDR3 reads TGTGCCAGCAGACGGGACAGGGGGCTACGGGAAGGCTACACCTTC.

The chain joins TRBV23-1 to TRBJ2-3; TRBD2 matches at 8 bases. TRBV23-1 is given ORF status, its function remaining uncertain. CDR3 length: 17 residues. Trimming at V came to 4 bases and at J to 0 bases, leaving 9 bases not matched to a gene. CDR3 DNA sequence: TGCGCCAGCAGTCCCTGGGGGGCTAGCGGGAGCACAGATACGCAGTATTTT. Protein sequence: CASSPWGASGSTDTQYF.

This clone was picked up one time. The J gene is TRBJ2-3, the V gene TRBV25-1; a possible D gene is TRBD1 (6 bases). The V gene lost 3 bases and the J gene lost 6 bases, with 13 bases spanning the gap. CDR3 length equals 14 residues. Germline CDR1 MGHDK, CDR2 SYGVNS. CDR3 coding DNA: TGTGCCAGCAGTGACGTGGGGGCTTGGGATACGCAGTATTTT. Its protein product is CASSDVGAWDTQYF.

The J gene is TRBJ1-5, the V gene TRBV5-6; D gene unclear. V shed 3 bases and J shed 3 bases, with 10 bases lying between them. The CDR3 covers 14 residues. Germline V gene lookup returns CDR1 SGHDT and CDR2 YYEEEE. The CDR3 coding sequence is TGTGCCAGCAGCTGGGCAGGAGACAATCAGCCCCAGCATTTT. Its translation: CASSWAGDNQPQHF.

The rearrangement uses TRBV21-1 and TRBJ1-3. TRBV21-1 is termed a pseudogene. The CDR3 covers 17 residues. The DNA of the CDR3 is TGTGCCAGCAGCAAAGCGCTTAAGGGGGGCTCTGGAAACACCATATATTTT. Encoded protein: CASSKALKGGSGNTIYF.